This T cell receptor beta chain was captured in a study of OX40 agonist ivuxolimab in advanced cancers. Study-level background: Prior anti-PD-1, anti-PD-L1 or anti-CTLA-4 therapy was allowed; roughly 40% had some. A partial response was reached by three patients: one with hepatocellular carcinoma and two with cutaneous melanoma. Notes on the study in general: Circulating CD4+ and CD8+ T cells showed clonal expansion by week 6 at 0.1 to 3.0 mg/kg. Expansion of clones was among the lowest in partial responders at 0.1-3.0 mg/kg.

About this clone itself: The antigen remains undetermined.

Germline CDR1 reads SGHRS; CDR2 reads YFSETQ. This CDR3 is 14 amino acids long. V lost 3 bases, J lost 4 bases, and 7 bases stayed unmatched. The protocol was immunoSEQ multiplex PCR, while the TCRdb copy is restricted to in-frame clones and leaves out a portion. The data show some 20,000 clones, 82% seen once. This sequence originates from an adult with an advanced solid tumor such as melanoma, head and neck, liver or kidney cancer. The chain joins TRBV5-1 to TRBJ2-7; 7 nucleotides agree with TRBD1. Material: CD4+ or CD8+ T cells sorted from blood, obtained in a trial of the OX40 agonist ivuxolimab. CDR3 nucleotide sequence: TGCGCCAGCAGCTCAGGGACAGTCCTTTACGAGCAGTACTTC. It is translated as CASSSGTVLYEQYF.